What follows are 15 T cell receptor beta chains derived from one specimen sequenced in a study of blood T cell repertoires in COVID-19. Assay: immunoSEQ multiplex PCR; the TCRdb copy retains only in-frame clones and omits some. This sample yields 80,000 to 100,000 clones, of which about 86% are seen a single time; approximately 21% belongs to the top ten. Sequencing used peripheral blood. The receptors shown here come from a woman of 80 years or more in a cohort sampled during active or convalescent COVID-19.

V and J are TRBV2 and TRBJ1-6; 7 bases are a match to TRBD1. This CDR3 region has 15 residues. The germline CDR1 and CDR2 sequences are SNHLY and FYNNEI. The V segment lost 3 bases and the J segment 6 bases; nucleotides outside the gene matches: 5. Here the CDR3 reads CASSDEGAGNSPLHF. The CDR3 nucleotides read TGTGCCAGCAGTGACGAGGGGGCGGGTAATTCACCCCTCCACTTT.

V gene TRBV9 combines with J gene TRBJ2-3, with D perhaps matching TRBD2 (5 bases). The CDR3 has 15 residues. The V end was cut by 0 bases, the J end by 0 bases, with 8 bases between. The germline V gene has CDR1 SGDLS and CDR2 YYNGEE. The CDR3 DNA reads as TGTGCCAGCAGCGTAGTGGAGGCTAGCACAGATACGCAGTATTTT. Translation: CASSVVEASTDTQYF.

The genes are TRBV5-6 and TRBJ1-5, with unresolved D. V was clipped by 4 bases and J by 2 bases, with 16 bases between them. The CDR3 loop spans 16 amino acids. Germline V lookup: CDR1 SGHDT, CDR2 YYEEEE. This chain's CDR3 is CASSLLTPRGNQPQHF. The CDR3 nucleotides read TGTGCCAGCAGCCTCCTTACACCGAGGGGCAATCAGCCCCAGCATTTT. The whole variable domain, remainder taken from reference TRBV5-6 and TRBJ1-5, is DAGVTQSPTHLIKTRGQQVTLRCSPKSGHDTVSWYQQALGQGPQFIFQYYEEEERQRGNFPDRFSGHQFPNYSSELNVNALLLGDSALYLCASSLLTPRGNQPQHFGDGTRLSIL.

This clone appeared a single time. This chain connects TRBV6-6 to TRBJ1-1, with 8 bases identical to TRBD1. The germline CDR1 and CDR2 sequences are MNHNY and SVGAGI (reference sequence). The CDR3 consists of 14 residues. Losses at the gene ends were 4 bases for V and 1 base for J; bases not matched to a gene: 2. CDR3 DNA sequence: TGTGCCAGCAGTTTGACAGGGGCGAACACTGAAGCTTTCTTT. This codes for CASSLTGANTEAFF.

This clone was observed a single time. The chain is built from TRBV5-5 and TRBJ2-7; 7 nucleotides agree with TRBD2. V was pared by 3 bases and J by 5 bases, with 5 bases of the junction left unmatched. The germline V gene encodes CDR1 SGHKS and CDR2 YYEKEE (reference sequence). This CDR3 spans 13 amino acids. The CDR3 coding sequence is TGTGCCAGCAGCTCATGGGGGGGAAACGAGCAGTACTTC. This translates into CASSSWGGNEQYF.

The chain joins TRBV7-9 to TRBJ2-2; D unclear. CDR3 size: 15 residues. Trimming removed 0 bases at V and 1 base at J, with 6 bases between. Germline values: CDR1 SEHNR, CDR2 FQNEAQ (reference sequence). The CDR3 is CASSLAPGNTGELFF. CDR3 DNA: TGTGCCAGCAGCTTAGCTCCGGGGAACACCGGGGAGCTGTTTTTT. Supplemented by reference TRBV7-9 and TRBJ2-2, the full variable domain reads DTGVSQNPRHKITKRGQNVTFRCDPISEHNRLYWYRQTLGQGPEFLTYFQNEAQLEKSRLLSDRFSAERPKGSFSTLEIQRTEQGDSAMYLCASSLAPGNTGELFFGEGSRLTVL.

The V call is TRBV6-5, the J call TRBJ2-6; TRBD2 is a possible D gene (6 bases). V gave up 6 bases and J gave up 3 bases, with 12 bases separating them. Germline CDR1 and CDR2: MNHEY and SVGAGI. This CDR3 has 15 amino acids. Written as DNA, the CDR3 is TGTGCCAGCAGGCCACCGGGAGTTGGGGCCAACGTCCTGACTTTC. It translates to CASRPPGVGANVLTF.

The chain carries TRBV5-1 and TRBJ2-1; the D gene is possibly TRBD2 (6 bases). V was cut by 3 bases and J by 8 bases, with 21 bases left in between. This CDR3 has 16 residues. Looked up from germline, CDR1 is SGHRS and CDR2 is YFSETQ. CDR3 DNA sequence: TGCGCCAGCAGCTCGGCCCCGCTGACTAGTGGTGATGAGCAGTTCTTC. Its protein product is CASSSAPLTSGDEQFF.

This chain connects TRBV15 to TRBJ2-1; D gene uncertain. The length of the CDR3 is 13 residues. The germline gives CDR1 LNHNV, CDR2 YYDKDF (reference sequence). The V and J ends lost 0 bases and 11 bases respectively, with 11 bases between them. This CDR3 is CATSRDSARQQFF. DNA for the CDR3: TGTGCCACCAGCAGAGATTCCGCGAGGCAGCAGTTCTTC.

This chain uses TRBV10-3 with TRBJ1-1; maybe TRBD1 (6 bases). V shed 4 bases and J shed 5 bases, with 8 bases lying between them. The CDR3 consists of 12 residues. Germline CDR1 is ENHRY and CDR2 is SYGVKD. The CDR3 coding sequence is TGTGCCATCAGTGCTCAGGGGACTGAAGCTTTCTTT. This gives the protein CAISAQGTEAFF.

The chain links TRBV13 to TRBJ1-1, with 7 bases that match TRBD1. CDR3 length: 14 amino acids. The junction had 4 bases not matched to a gene; V was cut back by 6 bases and J by 0 bases. In germline, CDR1 is PRHDT, CDR2 FYEKMQ (reference sequence). The CDR3 nucleotides read TGTGCCAGCAGGCTGGACAGGTTGAACACTGAAGCTTTCTTT. This translates into CASRLDRLNTEAFF.

The chain recombines TRBV5-8 with TRBJ2-3; 8 bases align to TRBD1. The CDR3 has 15 residues. Germline CDR1 and CDR2: SGHTS and YDEGEE. After removal of 4 bases from V and 2 bases from J, the junction contained 6 bases not matched to a gene. In nucleotides, the CDR3 is TGTGCCAGCAGCCGACAGGGGACGAACACAGATACGCAGTATTTT. Its protein is CASSRQGTNTDTQYF.

The rearrangement uses TRBV19 and TRBJ2-2, with 9 bases identical to TRBD1. The germline gives CDR1 LNHDA, CDR2 SQIVND (reference sequence). Losses at the gene ends were 5 bases for V and 0 bases for J; bases not matched to a gene: 19. The CDR3 has 21 residues. The CDR3 DNA is TGTGCCAGTAGTGAGTCCGGGACAGGGCTACGTGGGGGGCCGAACACCGGGGAGCTGTTTTTT. It codes for CASSESGTGLRGGPNTGELFF.

This chain connects TRBV5-1 to TRBJ2-7, with TRBD1 as a possible D gene (6 bases). Germline-derived CDR1 and CDR2 are SGHRS and YFSETQ. The CDR3 covers 16 residues. V lost 5 bases and J lost 0, with 18 bases in between. CDR3 region: CASRGAPGQYSYEQYF. In DNA, the CDR3 is TGCGCCAGCAGGGGAGCCCCGGGACAATACTCCTACGAGCAGTACTTC.

This clone was seen a handful of times. The chain uses TRBV5-6 and TRBJ1-6; tentatively, D is TRBD1 (6 bases). Trimming took off 3 bases at V and 5 bases at J, with 18 bases between the two ends. This CDR3 has 17 residues. Germline lookup yields CDR1 SGHDT and CDR2 YYEEEE. The CDR3 nucleotides read TGTGCCAGCAGCTCTTCGACAGGCGGGTTTCATAATTCACCCCTCCACTTT. It translates to CASSSSTGGFHNSPLHF.